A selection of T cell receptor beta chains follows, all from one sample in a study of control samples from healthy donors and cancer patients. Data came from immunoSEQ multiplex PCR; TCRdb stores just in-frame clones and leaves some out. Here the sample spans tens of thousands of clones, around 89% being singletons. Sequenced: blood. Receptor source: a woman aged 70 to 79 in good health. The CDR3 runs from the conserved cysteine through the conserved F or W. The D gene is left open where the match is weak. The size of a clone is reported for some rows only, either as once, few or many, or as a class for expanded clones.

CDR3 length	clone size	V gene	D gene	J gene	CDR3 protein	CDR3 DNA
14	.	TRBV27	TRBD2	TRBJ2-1	CASSFFRTRNEQFF	TGTGCCAGCAGTTTCTTCCGGACTAGGAATGAGCAGTTCTTC
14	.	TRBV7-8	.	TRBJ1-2	CASSFGGLDYGYTF	TGTGCCAGCAGCTTCGGGGGACTCGACTATGGCTACACCTTC
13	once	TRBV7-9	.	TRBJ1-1	CASSLTGVSEAFF	TGTGCCAGCAGCTTGACCGGTGTCTCTGAAGCTTTCTTT
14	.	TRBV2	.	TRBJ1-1	CASNTLGQNTEAFF	TGTGCCAGCAATACCCTTGGACAGAACACTGAAGCTTTCTTT
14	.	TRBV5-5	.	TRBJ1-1	CASSFGREGTEAFF	TGTGCCAGCAGCTTTGGGAGGGAGGGTACTGAAGCTTTCTTT
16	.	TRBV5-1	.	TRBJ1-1	CASSFPPGHLNTEAFF	TGCGCCAGCAGCTTCCCCCCGGGACATCTGAACACTGAAGCTTTCTTT
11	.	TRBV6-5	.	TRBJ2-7	CASSFGYEQYF	TGTGCCAGCAGTTTCGGGTACGAGCAGTACTTC
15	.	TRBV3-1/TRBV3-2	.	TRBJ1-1	CASSQVRTRNTEAFF	TGTGCCAGCAGCCAAGTTCGCACACGAAACACTGAAGCTTTCTTT
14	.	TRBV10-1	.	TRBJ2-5	CASSESSGRETQYF	TGCGCCAGCAGTGAGTCGTCAGGGCGGGAGACCCAGTACTTC
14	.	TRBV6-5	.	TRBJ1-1	CASSYSPRDTEAFF	TGTGCCAGCAGTTACTCACCGCGAGACACTGAAGCTTTCTTT
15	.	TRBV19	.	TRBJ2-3	CASSISAGDKNTQYF	TGTGCCAGTAGTATATCGGCAGGAGACAAAAATACGCAGTATTTT
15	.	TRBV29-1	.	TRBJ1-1	CSVEVGGIRTSEAFF	TGCAGCGTTGAAGTAGGTGGTATTCGTACCTCTGAAGCTTTCTTT
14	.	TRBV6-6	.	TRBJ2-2	CASSPTGNTGELFF	TGTGCCAGCAGTCCGACCGGGAACACCGGGGAGCTGTTTTTT
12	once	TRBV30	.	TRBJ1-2	CAWTPGPYGYTF	TGTGCCTGGACCCCCGGGCCCTATGGCTACACCTTC
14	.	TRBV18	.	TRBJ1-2	CASSPPWEGYGYTF	TGTGCCAGCTCACCACCGTGGGAAGGCTATGGCTACACCTTC
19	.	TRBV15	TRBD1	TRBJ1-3	CATSRDLETGDSSGNTIYF	TGTGCCACCAGCAGAGATCTTGAAACAGGGGACAGCTCTGGAAACACCATATATTTT
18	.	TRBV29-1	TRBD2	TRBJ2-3	CSVELPAGSGGTTDTQYF	TGCAGCGTTGAGTTGCCGGCGGGTAGCGGGGGGACCACAGATACGCAGTATTTT
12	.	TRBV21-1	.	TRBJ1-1	CASSGLATEAFF	TGTGCCAGCAGCGGGCTAGCCACTGAAGCTTTCTTT